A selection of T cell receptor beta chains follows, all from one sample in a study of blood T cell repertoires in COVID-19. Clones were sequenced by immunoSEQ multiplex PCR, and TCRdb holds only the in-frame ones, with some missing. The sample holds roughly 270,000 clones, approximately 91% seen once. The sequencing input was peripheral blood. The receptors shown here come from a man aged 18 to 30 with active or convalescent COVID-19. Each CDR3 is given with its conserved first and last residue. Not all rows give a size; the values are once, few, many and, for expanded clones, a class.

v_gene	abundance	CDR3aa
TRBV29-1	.	CSVAKTANTEAFF
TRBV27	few	CASSYGQGGNEQYF
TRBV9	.	CASSVGQGAVNEQYF
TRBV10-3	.	CAISDSTGGHTGELFF
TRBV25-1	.	CASSDVPGRGSYNEQFF
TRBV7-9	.	CASSLDGLNYGYTF
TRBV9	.	CASSVSSSEASRTEAFF
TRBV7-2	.	CASSLAAGANNQPQHF
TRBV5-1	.	CASSSGTGEGKLFF
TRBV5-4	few	CASSLTLNTEAFF